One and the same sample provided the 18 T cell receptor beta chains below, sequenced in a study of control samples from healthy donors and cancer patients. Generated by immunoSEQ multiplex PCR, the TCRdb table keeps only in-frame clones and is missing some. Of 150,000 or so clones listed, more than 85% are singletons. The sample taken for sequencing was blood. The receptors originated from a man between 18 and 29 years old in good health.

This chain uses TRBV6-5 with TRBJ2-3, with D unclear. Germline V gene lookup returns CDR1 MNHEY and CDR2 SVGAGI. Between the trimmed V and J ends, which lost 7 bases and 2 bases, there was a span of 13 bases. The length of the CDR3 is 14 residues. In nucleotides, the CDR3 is TGTGCCAGCACCCAAGGGCGGCCCACAGATACGCAGTATTTT. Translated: CASTQGRPTDTQYF.

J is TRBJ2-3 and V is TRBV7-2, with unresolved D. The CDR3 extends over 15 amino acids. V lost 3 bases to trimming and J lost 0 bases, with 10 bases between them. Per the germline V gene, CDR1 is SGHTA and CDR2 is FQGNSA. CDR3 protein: CASSFSSRSTDTQYF. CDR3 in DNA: TGTGCCAGCAGCTTCTCGAGCCGGAGCACAGATACGCAGTATTTT.

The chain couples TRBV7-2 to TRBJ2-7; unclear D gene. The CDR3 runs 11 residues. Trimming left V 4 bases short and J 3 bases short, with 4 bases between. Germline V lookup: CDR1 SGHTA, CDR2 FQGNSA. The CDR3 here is CASSSLYEQYF. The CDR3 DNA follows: TGTGCCAGCAGCTCCCTCTACGAGCAGTACTTC.

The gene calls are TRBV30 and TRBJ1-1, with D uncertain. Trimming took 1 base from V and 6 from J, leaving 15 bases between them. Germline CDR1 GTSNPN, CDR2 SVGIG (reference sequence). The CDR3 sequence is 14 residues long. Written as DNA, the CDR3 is TGTGCCTGGAGTGGGTTTAGGAAGGGCGCTGAAGCTTTCTTT. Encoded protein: CAWSGFRKGAEAFF.

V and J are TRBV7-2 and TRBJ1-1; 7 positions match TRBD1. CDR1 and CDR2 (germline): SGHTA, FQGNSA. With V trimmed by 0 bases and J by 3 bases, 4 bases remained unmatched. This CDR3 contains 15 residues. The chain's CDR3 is CASSLASGTDTEAFF. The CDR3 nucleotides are TGTGCCAGCAGCTTAGCGTCTGGGACAGACACTGAAGCTTTCTTT.

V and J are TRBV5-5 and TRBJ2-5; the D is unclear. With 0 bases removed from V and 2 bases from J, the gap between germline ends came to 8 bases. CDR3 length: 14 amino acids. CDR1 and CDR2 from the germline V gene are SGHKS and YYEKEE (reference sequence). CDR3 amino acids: CASSLGAEQETQYF. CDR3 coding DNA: TGTGCCAGCAGCTTGGGGGCAGAACAAGAGACCCAGTACTTC.

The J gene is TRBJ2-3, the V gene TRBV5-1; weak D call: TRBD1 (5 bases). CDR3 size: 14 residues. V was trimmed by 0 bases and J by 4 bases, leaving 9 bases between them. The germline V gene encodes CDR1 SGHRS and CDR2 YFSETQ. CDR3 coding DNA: TGCGCCAGCAGCTTGGGGCGACAGTCAGATACGCAGTATTTT. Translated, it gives CASSLGRQSDTQYF. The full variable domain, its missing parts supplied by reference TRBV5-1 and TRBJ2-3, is KAGVTQTPRYLIKTRGQQVTLSCSPISGHRSVSWYQQTPGQGLQFLFEYFSETQRNKGNFPGRFSGRQFSNSRSEMNVSTLELGDSALYLCASSLGRQSDTQYFGPGTRLTVL.

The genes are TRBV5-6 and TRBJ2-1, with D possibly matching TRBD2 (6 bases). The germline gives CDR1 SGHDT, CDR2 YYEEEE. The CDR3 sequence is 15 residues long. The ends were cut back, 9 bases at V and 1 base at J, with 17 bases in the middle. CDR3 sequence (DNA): TGTGCCACCAGACCCGGGACTCAATCCTACAATGAGCAGTTCTTC. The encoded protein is CATRPGTQSYNEQFF.

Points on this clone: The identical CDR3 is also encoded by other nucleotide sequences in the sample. The CDR3 region is CASSLSPNYGYTF. In nucleotides, the CDR3 is TGTGCCAGCAGCCTATCCCCTAACTATGGCTACACCTTC. The V gene is TRBV27, the J gene TRBJ1-2; D unresolved. Germline V gives CDR1 MNHEY, CDR2 SMNVEV (reference sequence). V was cut by 6 bases and J by 0 bases, with 8 bases left in between. This CDR3 has 13 amino acids.

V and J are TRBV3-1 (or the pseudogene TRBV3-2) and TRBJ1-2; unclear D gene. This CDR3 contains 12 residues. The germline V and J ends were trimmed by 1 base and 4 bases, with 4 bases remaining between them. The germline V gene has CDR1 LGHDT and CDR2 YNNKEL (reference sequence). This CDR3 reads CASSQASYGYTF. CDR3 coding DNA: TGTGCCAGCAGCCAAGCTTCCTATGGCTACACCTTC.

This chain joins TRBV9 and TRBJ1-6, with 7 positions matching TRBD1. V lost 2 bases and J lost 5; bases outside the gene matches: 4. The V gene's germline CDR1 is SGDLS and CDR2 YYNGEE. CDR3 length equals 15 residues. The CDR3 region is CASSVSGTDNSPLHF. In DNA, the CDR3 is TGTGCCAGCAGCGTTTCCGGGACAGATAATTCACCCCTCCACTTT.

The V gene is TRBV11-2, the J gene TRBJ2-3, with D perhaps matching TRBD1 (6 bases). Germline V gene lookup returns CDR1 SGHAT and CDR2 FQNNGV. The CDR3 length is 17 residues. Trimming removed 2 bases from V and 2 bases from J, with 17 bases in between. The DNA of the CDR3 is TGTGCCAGCAGCTTAAGAGGGGGACATCACTCCACAGATACGCAGTATTTT. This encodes CASSLRGGHHSTDTQYF. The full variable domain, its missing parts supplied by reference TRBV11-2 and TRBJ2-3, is EAGVAQSPRYKIIEKRQSVAFWCNPISGHATLYWYQQILGQGPKLLIQFQNNGVVDDSQLPKDRFSAERLKGVDSTLKIQPAKLEDSAVYLCASSLRGGHHSTDTQYFGPGTRLTVL.

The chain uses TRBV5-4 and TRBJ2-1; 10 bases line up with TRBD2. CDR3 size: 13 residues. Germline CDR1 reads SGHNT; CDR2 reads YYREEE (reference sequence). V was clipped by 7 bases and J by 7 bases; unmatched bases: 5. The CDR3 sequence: CASWTSGVNEQFF. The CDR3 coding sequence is TGTGCCAGCTGGACTAGCGGAGTAAATGAGCAGTTCTTC.

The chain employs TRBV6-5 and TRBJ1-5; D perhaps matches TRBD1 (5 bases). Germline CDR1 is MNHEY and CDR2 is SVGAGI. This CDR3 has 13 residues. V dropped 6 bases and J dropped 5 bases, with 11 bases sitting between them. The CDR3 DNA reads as TGTGCCAGCAGGTTGACAGCTTATCAGCCCCAGCATTTT. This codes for CASRLTAYQPQHF.

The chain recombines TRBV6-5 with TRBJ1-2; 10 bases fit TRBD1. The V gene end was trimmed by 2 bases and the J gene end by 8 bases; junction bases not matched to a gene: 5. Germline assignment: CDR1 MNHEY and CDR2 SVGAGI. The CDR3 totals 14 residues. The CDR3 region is CASSYRDRGKGYTF. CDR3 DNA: TGTGCCAGCAGTTACCGGGACAGGGGTAAAGGCTACACCTTC.

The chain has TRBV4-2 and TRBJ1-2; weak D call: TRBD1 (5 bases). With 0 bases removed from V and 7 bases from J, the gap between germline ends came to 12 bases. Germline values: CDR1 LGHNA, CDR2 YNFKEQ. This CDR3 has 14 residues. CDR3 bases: TGTGCCAGCAGCCAAGATCGGACAATTGGTGGCTACACCTTC. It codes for CASSQDRTIGGYTF.

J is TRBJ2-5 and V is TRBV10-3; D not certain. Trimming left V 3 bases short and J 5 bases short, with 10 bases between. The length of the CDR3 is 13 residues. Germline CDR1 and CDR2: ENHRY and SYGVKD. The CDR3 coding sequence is TGTGCCATCAGTGACGGACCTGAGGAGACCCAGTACTTC. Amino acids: CAISDGPEETQYF.

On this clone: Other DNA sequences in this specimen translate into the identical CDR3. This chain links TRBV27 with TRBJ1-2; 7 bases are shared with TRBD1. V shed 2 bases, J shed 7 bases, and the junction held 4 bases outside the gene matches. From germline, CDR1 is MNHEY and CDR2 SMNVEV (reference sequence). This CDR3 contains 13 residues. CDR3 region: CASSLDRAGGYTF. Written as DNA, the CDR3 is TGTGCCAGCAGTTTAGACAGGGCTGGTGGCTACACCTTC.